This T cell receptor (beta chain) was identified during a study of CD8 T cells in ankylosing spondylitis (dated by TCRdb to 2016 to 2017). The study in broad terms: The study set out to find disease-linked TCR variants by profiling T cell receptor beta repertoires in ankylosing spondylitis patients and healthy donors. Samples of peripheral blood were taken, and for ankylosing spondylitis patients, synovial fluid was collected as well. The full study cohort comprised 20 to 25 ankylosing spondylitis patients and over 95 healthy donors.

This clonotype was counted at least ten times. Its specific antigen is unknown. No base qualities exist here, and no much larger clone lies one base off it. Counted from cysteine to phenylalanine, this CDR3 has 15 amino acids. CDR3 DNA is the only sequence kept; it has 45 bases, read in frame from the first base. CDR1 DFQATT and CDR2 SNEGSKA are derived from the germline V gene (reference sequence). Trimming removed 5 bases from V and 3 bases from J; the gene matches leave 12 bases unexplained. This sample was sequenced with an Illumina HiSeq 2500. Quantitative 5'-RACE with molecular barcodes was used to prepare TCR beta libraries. The authors processed their data as follows. A new computational method based on a probabilistic model of VDJ rearrangement was used to identify disease-linked TCR variants. Using fastp trimming at Q25 and MiXCR clonotype assembly, TCRdb reanalyzed the public sequencing data and kept in-frame beta chains. For every CDR3 protein sequence, its rows merge into one entry that carries the most common genes and DNA. The V and J calls here are based on TCRdb, not the publication. A total of a few hundred thousand distinct CDR3 sequences appear in this sample, more than 9% of them only once. The top ten clonotypes cover around a fifth of the sample.

Overall results and qualifications from the work: A TCR beta motif of several highly homologous amino acid variants appeared characteristic of blood from ankylosing spondylitis patients. According to the report, matched synovial fluid samples from ankylosing spondylitis patients were significantly enriched for the disease-linked clones. In peripheral blood, the disease-linked clones were found at relatively low frequencies and had a CD8+ phenotype. Some motif variants were previously reported in synovial fluid and blood of reactive arthritis patients, suggesting common disease-initiation mechanisms.

The sequencing input was blood, either unsorted or a sorted T cell fraction (not recorded which). This receptor chain uses TRBV20-1 and TRBJ2-5; TRBD1 agrees with 7 junctional bases. The TCR sequence derives from a male donor with ankylosing spondylitis or in good health (not recorded which). The CDR3: CSAGPRTGREETQYF. The DNA reads as follows: TGCAGTGCTGGCCCCCGGACAGGCAGGGAAGAGACCCAGTACTTC.